This is a list of T cell receptor beta chains from one sample in a study of spatial heterogeneity in lung cancer. Each CDR3 protein is one row after TCRdb ran MiXCR on the 5' RACE reads. The sample holds about 36,000 distinct CDR3 sequences; around 5.2% are singletons and the top ten take around 28%. The source material was PBMCs, sampled at surgery. These receptors were collected from a female donor with early-stage non-small cell lung cancer. The CDR3 runs from the conserved cysteine through the conserved F or W. The D gene is left open where the match is weak. Where a row states a size, it is once, few, many or the class of an expanded clone; other rows omit it.

j_call,clone_size,d_call,v_call,cdr3_nt,cdr3_aa
TRBJ2-3,many,NA,TRBV12-3/TRBV12-4,TGTGCCAGCAGTTTAGCGGGGTGGACAGATACGCAGTATTTT,CASSLAGWTDTQYF
TRBJ2-5,few,NA,TRBV11-2,TGTGCCAGCAGCCTCGCCCGCCCGGAGACCCAGTACTTC,CASSLARPETQYF
TRBJ2-3,many,NA,TRBV18,TGTGCCAGCTCACCAGGGCTAGGAGATACGCAGTATTTT,CASSPGLGDTQYF
TRBJ1-5,NA,NA,TRBV7-2,TGTGCCAGCAGCCCCCGGTTAGCTTATAGCAATCAGCCCCAGCATTTT,CASSPRLAYSNQPQHF
TRBJ2-3,many,TRBD2,TRBV6-5,TGTGCCAGCAAGAGAGCGGGGGGGATCGATACGCAGTATTTT,CASKRAGGIDTQYF
TRBJ1-2,few,NA,TRBV12-3/TRBV12-4,TGTGCCAGCAGTTTCTCAGCAGGAAACGCTGGCTACACCTTC,CASSFSAGNAGYTF
TRBJ1-1,many,NA,TRBV20-1,TGCAGTGCTAAACAACCAAACACTGAAGCTTTCTTT,CSAKQPNTEAFF
TRBJ1-2,many,TRBD1,TRBV6-2/TRBV6-3,TGTGCCAGCACAGGAGGTCAGACAGGGGGCAACTATGGCTACACCTTC,CASTGGQTGGNYGYTF
TRBJ2-2,many,TRBD1,TRBV24-1,TGTGCCACCAGTGACAAACTTGGGACAGGGAGGACCGGGGAGCTGTTTTTT,CATSDKLGTGRTGELFF
TRBJ2-2,NA,TRBD1,TRBV4-3,TGCGCCAGCAGCCAGCGGTTGGGACAGGGCCTTACCGGGGAGCTGTTTTTT,CASSQRLGQGLTGELFF
TRBJ1-1,many,NA,TRBV10-3,TGTGCCATCGGCAGGGGTTTCCGCTCTGAAGCTTTCTTT,CAIGRGFRSEAFF
TRBJ2-7,NA,NA,TRBV12-5,TGTGCTAGCCGCCCGACTAGATCCTACGAGCAGTACTTC,CASRPTRSYEQYF
TRBJ1-1,many,NA,TRBV2,TGTGCCAGCAGTCCCCTTTTACATCCGGGGGCCTCGAAAGCTTTCTTT,CASSPLLHPGASKAFF
TRBJ2-2,NA,TRBD2,TRBV12-3/TRBV12-4,TGTGCCAGCAAACTAGCGGGAAGTGACGGGGAGCTGTTTTTT,CASKLAGSDGELFF
TRBJ2-1,many,NA,TRBV27,TGTGCCAGCAGCGGACCAGCGGTCAATGAGCAGTTCTTC,CASSGPAVNEQFF
TRBJ1-4,many,NA,TRBV10-1,TGCGCCAGCAGCGACAGTGGGGAAAAACTGTTTTTT,CASSDSGEKLFF
TRBJ1-4,many,NA,TRBV28,TGTGCCAGCAGCGATGAGGGGGTATCTAATGAAAAACTGTTTTTT,CASSDEGVSNEKLFF
TRBJ2-5,few,NA,TRBV7-9,TGTGCCAGCAGCTCGAAGCGATTTGAAGAGACCCAGTACTTC,CASSSKRFEETQYF
TRBJ2-2,NA,TRBD1,TRBV5-1,TGCGCCAGCAGCTTGACGGGTGGGACAGTCCCCGGGGAGCTGTTTTTT,CASSLTGGTVPGELFF
TRBJ2-3,many,TRBD1,TRBV4-1,TGCGCCAGCAGCCAAACCCCCGGGACAGGAGATACGCAGTATTTT,CASSQTPGTGDTQYF
TRBJ1-6,many,NA,TRBV7-8,TGTGCCAGCAGCTTAAACACGGGCAGCCCCACGGCCCTCCACTTT,CASSLNTGSPTALHF
TRBJ2-3,NA,NA,TRBV6-2/TRBV6-3,TGTGCCAGCAGTTCCGAGCAGTGGACAGATACGCAGTATTTT,CASSSEQWTDTQYF
TRBJ1-2,many,TRBD1,TRBV6-2/TRBV6-3,TGTGCCAGCGATAGGACAGGGAAGAGTTCCAGCTACACCTTC,CASDRTGKSSSYTF
TRBJ2-6,many,NA,TRBV2,TGTGCCAGCAGTGTTATTATGGAGAACATCTTGTCAGGGGCCAACGTCCTGACTTTC,CASSVIMENILSGANVLTF
TRBJ2-1,many,NA,TRBV24-1,TGTGCCACCAGTGATCCAGGGTTCAATGAGCAGTTCTTC,CATSDPGFNEQFF
TRBJ2-1,few,TRBD2,TRBV7-8,TGTGCCAGCAGCTCGACTAGCTTCAATGAGCAGTTCTTC,CASSSTSFNEQFF
TRBJ2-7,many,NA,TRBV6-2/TRBV6-3,TGTGCCAGCAGAGGGGGACATTTCTCCTACGAGCAGTACTTC,CASRGGHFSYEQYF
TRBJ2-7,many,TRBD2,TRBV5-1,TGCGCCAGCAGCCGCCAACCTAGCGGGAGTGGCGAGCAGTACTTC,CASSRQPSGSGEQYF
TRBJ1-1,many,TRBD1,TRBV11-2,TGTGCCAGCAGACAACGACAGGGGACCACTGAAGCTTTCTTT,CASRQRQGTTEAFF
TRBJ2-1,many,TRBD1,TRBV29-1,TGCAGCGTTGGGACAGGGGGTGAGGATGAGCAGTTCTTC,CSVGTGGEDEQFF
TRBJ2-7,many,NA,TRBV5-6,TGTGCCAGCAGGTCCGGGTCCTCTCACGAGCAGTACTTC,CASRSGSSHEQYF
TRBJ2-2,NA,NA,TRBV5-1,TGCGCCAGCAGCTTGACAGGGAGTAGAACCGGGGAGCTGTTTTTT,CASSLTGSRTGELFF
TRBJ1-1,many,NA,TRBV5-1,TGCGCCAGCAGCTTGTTGCCAGCGAACACTGAAGCTTTCTTT,CASSLLPANTEAFF
TRBJ2-3,few,TRBD2,TRBV19,TGTGCCAGTAGTATGTCGAGGGCTAGCGGGAGGACAGATACGCAGTATTTT,CASSMSRASGRTDTQYF
TRBJ2-1,NA,NA,TRBV18,TGTGCCAGCTCAATGGACAGCCTATACAATGAGCAGTTCTTC,CASSMDSLYNEQFF
TRBJ2-7,many,TRBD1,TRBV11-2,TGTGCCAGCAGCTCAGGGACAGTTAAAAGTGAGCAGTACTTC,CASSSGTVKSEQYF
TRBJ2-5,few,NA,TRBV28,TGTGCCAGCAACTCCAGGGATGAGACCCAGTACTTC,CASNSRDETQYF
TRBJ1-6,NA,NA,TRBV2,TGTGCCAGCAGTACTCGGGACTGGGATTCACCCCTCCACTTT,CASSTRDWDSPLHF
TRBJ2-5,many,NA,TRBV5-1,TGCGCCAGCAGCCCTCCAGGGTTGGGAGAGACCCAGTACTTC,CASSPPGLGETQYF
TRBJ1-3,NA,NA,TRBV6-1,TGTGCCAGCAGTGCCACAGGATTCTCTGGAAACACCATATATTTT,CASSATGFSGNTIYF
TRBJ1-2,many,TRBD1,TRBV18,TGTGCCAGCTCAGGAACAACAGGGGGCGAGGATGGCTACACCTTC,CASSGTTGGEDGYTF
TRBJ2-7,many,NA,TRBV5-4,TGTGCCAGCAGCCCGCAACCGGGACGGAGCTACGAGCAGTACTTC,CASSPQPGRSYEQYF
TRBJ2-3,many,TRBD2,TRBV9,TGTGCCAGCAGCGTAGGACTAGCGGTTAGCACAGATACGCAGTATTTT,CASSVGLAVSTDTQYF
TRBJ2-5,few,TRBD2,TRBV15,TGTGCCACCAGCGAGGGTTTAGCGGGGGGAGAGACCCAGTACTTC,CATSEGLAGGETQYF
TRBJ2-5,NA,NA,TRBV10-2,TGCGCCAGCAGTGTGGGGGAGATGGAGACCCAGTACTTC,CASSVGEMETQYF
TRBJ2-7,once,NA,TRBV11-2,TGTGCCAGCAGCTTGTACTCACCCTACGAGCAGTACTTC,CASSLYSPYEQYF
TRBJ2-7,many,NA,TRBV30,TGTGCCTGGAGTCCGGACATCTACGAGCAGTACTTC,CAWSPDIYEQYF
TRBJ2-5,many,TRBD2,TRBV29-1,TGCAGCGTTGTCCCGAGCGGGAGAAGGGGTGAGACCCAGTACTTC,CSVVPSGRRGETQYF
TRBJ2-2,NA,NA,TRBV30,TGTGCCTGGAGTGTACAAGGCACCGGGGAGCTGTTTTTT,CAWSVQGTGELFF
TRBJ2-1,many,TRBD1,TRBV4-1,TGCGCCAGCAGCCAACCCGACAGGGTGGTGGGGCAGTTCTTC,CASSQPDRVVGQFF
TRBJ2-3,many,TRBD2,TRBV4-2,TGTGCCAGCAGCCAAGTTAGCGGGGGGGTAGATACGCAGTATTTT,CASSQVSGGVDTQYF
TRBJ2-7,many,TRBD1,TRBV7-8,TGTGCCAGCAGCCCGACAGGGACCCCCTACGAGCAGTACTTC,CASSPTGTPYEQYF
TRBJ2-1,many,TRBD2,TRBV20-1,TGCAGTGCTAGAGCCCCGGGACTAGCGATCCGCCTGAAATCCTACAATGAGCAGTTCTTC,CSARAPGLAIRLKSYNEQFF
TRBJ2-3,few,TRBD2,TRBV6-5,TGTGCCAGCAGTTACTCGTCTAGCGGGAAGACAGATACGCAGTATTTT,CASSYSSSGKTDTQYF
TRBJ1-2,NA,NA,TRBV4-2,TGTGCCAGCAGCGCTCTTCAGGGTGCATCTTTTGGCTACACCTTC,CASSALQGASFGYTF